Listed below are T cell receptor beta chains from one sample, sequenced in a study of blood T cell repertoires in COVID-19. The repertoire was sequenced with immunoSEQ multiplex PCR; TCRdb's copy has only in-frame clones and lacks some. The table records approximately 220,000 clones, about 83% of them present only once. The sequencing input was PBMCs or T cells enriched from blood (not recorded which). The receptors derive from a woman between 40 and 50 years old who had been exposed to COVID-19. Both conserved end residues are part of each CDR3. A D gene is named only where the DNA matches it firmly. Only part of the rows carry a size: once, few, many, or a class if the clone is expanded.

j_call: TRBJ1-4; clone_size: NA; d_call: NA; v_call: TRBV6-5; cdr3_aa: CASSPTGATNEKLFF; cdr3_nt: TGTGCCAGCAGTCCGACCGGGGCAACTAATGAAAAACTGTTTTTT
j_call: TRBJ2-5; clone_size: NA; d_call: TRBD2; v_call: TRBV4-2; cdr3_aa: CASSQGLAGGSSYQETQYF; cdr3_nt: TGTGCCAGCAGCCAAGGACTAGCGGGGGGTAGTAGCTACCAAGAGACCCAGTACTTC
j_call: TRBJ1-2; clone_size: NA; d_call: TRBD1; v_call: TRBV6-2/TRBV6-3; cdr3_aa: CASSYKDRDSRPLNYGYTF; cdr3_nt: TGTGCCAGCAGTTACAAGGACAGGGACAGCCGCCCCCTTAACTATGGCTACACCTTC
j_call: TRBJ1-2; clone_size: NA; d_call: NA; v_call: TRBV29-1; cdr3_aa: CSVEASNYGYTF; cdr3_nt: TGCAGCGTTGAGGCCTCTAACTATGGCTACACCTTC
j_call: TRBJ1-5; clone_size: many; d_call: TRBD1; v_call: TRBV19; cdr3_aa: CASSTPGQGGQPQHF; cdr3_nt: TGTGCCAGTAGTACACCCGGACAGGGCGGTCAGCCCCAGCATTTT
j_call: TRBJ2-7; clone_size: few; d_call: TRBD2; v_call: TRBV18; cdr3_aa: CASSPETSGFSYEQYF; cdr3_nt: TGTGCCAGCTCACCGGAAACTAGCGGGTTCTCCTACGAGCAGTACTTC
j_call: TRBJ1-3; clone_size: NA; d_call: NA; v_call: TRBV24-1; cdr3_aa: CATSDTGKGGNTIYF; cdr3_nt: TGTGCCACCAGTGATACAGGAAAAGGTGGAAACACCATATATTTT
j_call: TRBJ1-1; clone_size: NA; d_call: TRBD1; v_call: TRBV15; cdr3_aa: CATSRPGQTNTEAFF; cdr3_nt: TGTGCCACCAGCAGACCGGGACAGACGAACACTGAAGCTTTCTTT
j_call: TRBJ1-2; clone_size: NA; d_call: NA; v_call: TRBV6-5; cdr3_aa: CASTEGESYVGYTF; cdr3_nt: TGTGCCAGCACCGAGGGGGAAAGCTATGTTGGCTACACCTTC
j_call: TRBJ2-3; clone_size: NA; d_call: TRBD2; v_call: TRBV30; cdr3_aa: CAWSASSGVLDTQYF; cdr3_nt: TGTGCCTGGAGTGCCTCTAGCGGGGTGTTAGATACGCAGTATTTT
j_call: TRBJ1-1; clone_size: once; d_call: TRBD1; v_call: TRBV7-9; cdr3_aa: CASSWDRVGRHTEAFF; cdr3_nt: TGTGCCAGCAGCTGGGACAGGGTAGGTCGACACACTGAAGCTTTCTTT
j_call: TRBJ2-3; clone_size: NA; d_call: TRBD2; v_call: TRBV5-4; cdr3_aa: CASSFPGGLAGSTDTQYF; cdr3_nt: TGTGCCAGCAGCTTCCCGGGGGGCCTAGCGGGGTCCACAGATACGCAGTATTTT
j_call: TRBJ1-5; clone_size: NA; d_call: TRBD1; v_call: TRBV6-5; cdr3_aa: CASTPTGGKGQPQHF; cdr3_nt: TGTGCCAGCACCCCGACAGGGGGCAAGGGACAGCCCCAGCATTTT
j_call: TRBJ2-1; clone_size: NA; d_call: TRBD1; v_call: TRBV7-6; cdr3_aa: CASSLGGGDSTYNEQFF; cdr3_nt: TGTGCCAGCAGCTTAGGGGGTGGGGACAGTACCTACAATGAGCAGTTCTTC
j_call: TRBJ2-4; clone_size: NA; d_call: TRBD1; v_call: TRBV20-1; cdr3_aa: CSAQGGQGRAF; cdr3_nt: TGCAGTGCTCAAGGTGGACAGGGGCGAGCTTTC
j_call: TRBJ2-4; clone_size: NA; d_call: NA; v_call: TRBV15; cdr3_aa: CATSRAGAYGTKNIQYF; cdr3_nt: TGTGCCACCAGCAGGGCAGGGGCTTATGGGACCAAAAACATTCAGTACTTC
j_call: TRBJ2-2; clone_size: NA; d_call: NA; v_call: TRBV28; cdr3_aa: CASSTGQNTGELFF; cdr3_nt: TGTGCCAGCAGCACGGGACAGAACACCGGGGAGCTGTTTTTT
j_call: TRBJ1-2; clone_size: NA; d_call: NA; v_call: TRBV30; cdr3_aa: CAWSVQVQWAANYGYTF; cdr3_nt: TGTGCCTGGAGTGTACAAGTTCAATGGGCAGCCAACTATGGCTACACCTTC
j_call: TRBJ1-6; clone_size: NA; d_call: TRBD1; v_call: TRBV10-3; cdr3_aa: CAISTTGVDSNSPLHF; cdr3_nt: TGTGCCATCAGCACAACAGGGGTCGATAGCAATTCACCCCTCCACTTT
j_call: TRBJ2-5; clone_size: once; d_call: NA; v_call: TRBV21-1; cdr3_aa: CASSKGPRAGPERETQYF; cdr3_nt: TGTGCCAGCAGCAAGGGCCCCCGTGCAGGGCCCGAGAGGGAGACCCAGTACTTC
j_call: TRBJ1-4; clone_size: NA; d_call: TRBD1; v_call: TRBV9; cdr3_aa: CASSLPRSGGGEKLFF; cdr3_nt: TGTGCCAGCAGCCTCCCACGTTCAGGGGGAGGTGAAAAACTGTTTTTT
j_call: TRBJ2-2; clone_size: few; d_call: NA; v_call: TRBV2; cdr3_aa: CASSVNSLSNTGELFF; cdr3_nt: TGTGCCAGCAGTGTGAACAGCCTCTCGAACACCGGGGAGCTGTTTTTT
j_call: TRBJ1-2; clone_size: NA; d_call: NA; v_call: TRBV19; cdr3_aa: CASSLRTGPYGYTF; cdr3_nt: TGTGCCAGTAGTTTAAGAACAGGGCCCTATGGCTACACCTTC
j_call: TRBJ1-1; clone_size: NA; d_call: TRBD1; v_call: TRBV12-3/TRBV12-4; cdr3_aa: CASSPTGRTEAFF; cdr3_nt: TGTGCCAGCAGTCCGACAGGGCGGACTGAAGCTTTCTTT
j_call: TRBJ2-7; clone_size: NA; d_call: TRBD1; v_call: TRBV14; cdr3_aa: CASSPNPGQGRDEQYF; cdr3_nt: TGTGCCAGCAGCCCAAACCCGGGACAGGGTCGGGACGAGCAGTACTTC
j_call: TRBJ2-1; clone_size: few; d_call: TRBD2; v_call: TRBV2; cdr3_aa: CASSVSAGGLNEQFF; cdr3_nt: TGTGCCAGCAGTGTTAGCGCGGGGGGTCTGAATGAGCAGTTCTTC
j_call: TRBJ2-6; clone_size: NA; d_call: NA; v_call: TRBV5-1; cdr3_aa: CASTPDSSGANVLTF; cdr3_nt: TGCGCCAGCACCCCCGACAGCTCTGGGGCCAACGTCCTGACTTTC
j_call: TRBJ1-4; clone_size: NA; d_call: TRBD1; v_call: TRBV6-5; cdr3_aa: CASKPRTGGKLFF; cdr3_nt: TGTGCCAGCAAACCACGGACAGGTGGAAAACTGTTTTTT
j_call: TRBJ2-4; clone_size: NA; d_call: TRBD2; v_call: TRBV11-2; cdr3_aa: CASSRTSGGGIQYF; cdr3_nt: TGTGCCAGCAGTAGGACTAGCGGGGGTGGGATTCAGTACTTC
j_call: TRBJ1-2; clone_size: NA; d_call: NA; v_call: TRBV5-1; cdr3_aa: CASSLGGLSYTF; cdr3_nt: TGCGCCAGCAGCTTGGGAGGTTTGAGCTACACCTTC
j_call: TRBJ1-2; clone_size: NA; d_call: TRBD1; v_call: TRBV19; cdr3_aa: CASASGGADYGYTF; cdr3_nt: TGTGCCAGTGCTTCAGGGGGCGCGGACTATGGCTACACCTTC
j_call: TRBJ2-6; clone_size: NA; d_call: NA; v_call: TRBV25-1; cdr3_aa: CASSEWRVGPGANVLTF; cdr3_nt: TGTGCCAGCAGTGAATGGCGAGTGGGGCCTGGGGCCAACGTCCTGACTTTC
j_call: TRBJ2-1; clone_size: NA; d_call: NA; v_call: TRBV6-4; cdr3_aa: CASSEGRGGNEQFF; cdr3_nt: TGTGCCAGCAGTGAGGGCCGAGGGGGCAATGAGCAGTTCTTC
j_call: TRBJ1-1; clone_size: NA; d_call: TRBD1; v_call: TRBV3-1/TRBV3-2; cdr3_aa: CASTPGQTNTEAFF; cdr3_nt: TGTGCCAGCACCCCGGGACAGACGAACACTGAAGCTTTCTTT
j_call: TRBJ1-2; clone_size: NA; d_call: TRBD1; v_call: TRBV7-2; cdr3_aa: CASSSGQGYGYTF; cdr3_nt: TGTGCCAGCAGCTCCGGACAGGGATATGGCTACACCTTC
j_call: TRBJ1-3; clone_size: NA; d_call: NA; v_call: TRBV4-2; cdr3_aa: CASSQEDARAPGNTIYF; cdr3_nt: TGTGCCAGCAGCCAGGAGGACGCCCGGGCGCCTGGAAACACCATATATTTT
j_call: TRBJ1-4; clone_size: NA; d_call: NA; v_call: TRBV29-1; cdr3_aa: CSVGRGEKLFF; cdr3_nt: TGCAGCGTTGGGCGGGGTGAAAAACTGTTTTTT
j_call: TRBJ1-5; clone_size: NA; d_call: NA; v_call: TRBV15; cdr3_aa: CATSRDSSGGGQPQHF; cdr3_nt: TGTGCCACCAGCAGAGATTCGTCGGGCGGGGGGCAGCCCCAGCATTTT
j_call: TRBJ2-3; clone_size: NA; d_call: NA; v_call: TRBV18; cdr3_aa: CASSRSGGTDTQYF; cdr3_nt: TGTGCCAGCTCACGCTCGGGGGGCACAGATACGCAGTATTTT
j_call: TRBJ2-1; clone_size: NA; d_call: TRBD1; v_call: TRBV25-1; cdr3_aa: CASSDGQGSSYNEQFF; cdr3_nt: TGTGCCAGCAGTGACGGACAGGGAAGTTCCTACAATGAGCAGTTCTTC
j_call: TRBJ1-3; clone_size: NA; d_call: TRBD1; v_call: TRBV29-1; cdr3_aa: CSVVVTGAGNTIYF; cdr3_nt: TGCAGCGTTGTCGTGACAGGGGCAGGAAACACCATATATTTT
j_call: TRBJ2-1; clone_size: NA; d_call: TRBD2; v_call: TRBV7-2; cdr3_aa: CASRMGLAVDEQFF; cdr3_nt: TGTGCCAGCAGAATGGGACTAGCGGTGGATGAGCAGTTCTTC
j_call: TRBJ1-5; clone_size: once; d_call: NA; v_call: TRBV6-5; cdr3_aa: CASSSTRVQPQHF; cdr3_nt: TGTGCCAGCAGTTCCACGAGGGTTCAGCCCCAGCATTTT
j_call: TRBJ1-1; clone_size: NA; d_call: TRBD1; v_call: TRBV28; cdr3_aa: CASSLEGQGAVRAFF; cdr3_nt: TGTGCCAGCAGTTTGGAGGGACAGGGGGCGGTTAGAGCTTTCTTT
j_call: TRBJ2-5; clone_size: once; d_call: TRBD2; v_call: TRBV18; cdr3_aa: CASSPLAGGQETQYF; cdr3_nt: TGTGCCAGCTCACCCCTAGCGGGGGGCCAAGAGACCCAGTACTTC
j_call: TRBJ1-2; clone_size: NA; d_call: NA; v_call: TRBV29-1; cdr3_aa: CSVEDRPYGYTF; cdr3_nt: TGCAGCGTTGAAGACAGGCCCTATGGCTACACCTTC
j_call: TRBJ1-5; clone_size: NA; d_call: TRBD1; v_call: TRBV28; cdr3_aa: CASSSGGQGGNQPQHF; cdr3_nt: TGTGCCAGCAGTTCGGGGGGACAGGGGGGAAATCAGCCCCAGCATTTT
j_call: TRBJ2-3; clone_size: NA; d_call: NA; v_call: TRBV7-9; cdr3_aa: CASSPEAASTDTQYF; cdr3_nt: TGTGCCAGCAGCCCCGAGGCCGCTAGCACAGATACGCAGTATTTT
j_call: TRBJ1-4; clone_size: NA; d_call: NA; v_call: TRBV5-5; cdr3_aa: CASSQFDRTNEKLFF; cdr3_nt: TGTGCCAGCAGCCAGTTTGACAGAACTAATGAAAAACTGTTTTTT
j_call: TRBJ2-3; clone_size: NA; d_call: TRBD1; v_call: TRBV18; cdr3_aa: CASSPVQGATDTQYF; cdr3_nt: TGTGCCAGCTCGCCCGTGCAGGGGGCCACAGATACGCAGTATTTT
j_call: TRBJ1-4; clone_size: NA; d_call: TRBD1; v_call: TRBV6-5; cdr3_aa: CASSPTGTGEKLFF; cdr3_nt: TGTGCCAGCAGTCCGACAGGGACGGGGGAAAAACTGTTTTTT
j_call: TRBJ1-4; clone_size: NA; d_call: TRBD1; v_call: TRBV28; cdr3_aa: CASSPHQGVGEKLFF; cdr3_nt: TGTGCCAGCAGCCCACACCAGGGGGTAGGGGAAAAACTGTTTTTT
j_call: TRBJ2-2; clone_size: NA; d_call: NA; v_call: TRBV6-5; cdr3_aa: CASSSLLLANTGELFF; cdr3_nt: TGTGCCAGCAGTTCCCTATTACTAGCGAACACCGGGGAGCTGTTTTTT
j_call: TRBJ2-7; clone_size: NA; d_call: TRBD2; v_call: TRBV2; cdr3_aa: CASSSSGGAKYEQYF; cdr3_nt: TGTGCCAGCAGTTCTAGCGGGGGGGCAAAGTACGAGCAGTACTTC
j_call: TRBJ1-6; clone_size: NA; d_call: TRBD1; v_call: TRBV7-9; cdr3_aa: CASRPGQNNSPLHF; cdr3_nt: TGTGCCAGCAGACCGGGACAGAATAATTCACCCCTCCACTTT
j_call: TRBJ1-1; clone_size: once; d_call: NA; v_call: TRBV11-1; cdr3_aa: CASSLAPLSDEAFF; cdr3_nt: TGTGCCAGCAGCTTAGCGCCTTTGAGTGATGAAGCTTTCTTT
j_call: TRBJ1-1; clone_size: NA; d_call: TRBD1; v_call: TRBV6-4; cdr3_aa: CASRALQGARRALMNTEAFF; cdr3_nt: TGTGCCAGCAGAGCTCTACAGGGGGCGCGCCGGGCATTAATGAACACTGAAGCTTTCTTT
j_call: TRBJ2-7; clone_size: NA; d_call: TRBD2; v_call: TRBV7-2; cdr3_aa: CASSLATSEDYEQYF; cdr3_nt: TGTGCCAGCAGCTTAGCAACTAGCGAAGACTACGAGCAGTACTTC
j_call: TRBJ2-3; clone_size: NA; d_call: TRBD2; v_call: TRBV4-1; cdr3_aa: CASSPLAGITDTQYF; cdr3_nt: TGCGCCAGCAGCCCACTAGCGGGGATCACAGATACGCAGTATTTT
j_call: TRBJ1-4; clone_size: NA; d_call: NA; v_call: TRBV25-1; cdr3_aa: CASSEWGRGNEKLFF; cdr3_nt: TGTGCCAGCAGTGAATGGGGCAGGGGTAATGAAAAACTGTTTTTT